One sample yielded the 20 T cell receptor beta chains listed below, sequenced in a study of blood T cell repertoires in COVID-19. Libraries were prepared by immunoSEQ multiplex PCR; TCRdb keeps only in-frame clonotypes and omits some of them. Here the sample spans fewer than 350,000 clones, roughly 86% being singletons. The specimen was peripheral blood. The receptors originated from a woman younger than 45 who had recovered from COVID-19.

V usage is TRBV28 and J usage is TRBJ2-1; 9 nucleotides line up with TRBD1. The CDR3 extends over 14 amino acids. Per germline, CDR1 MDHEN and CDR2 SYDVKM. After removal of 7 bases from V and 8 bases from J, the junction contained 9 bases not matched to a gene. This CDR3 is CASIQTGGSYEQFF. Written as DNA, the CDR3 is TGTGCCAGCATCCAGACAGGGGGTAGCTATGAGCAGTTCTTC.

This chain links TRBV29-1 with TRBJ1-2; D is unclear. CDR3 length: 15 residues. V was cut by 0 bases and J by 1 base, with 12 bases left in between. CDR1 is SQVTM, CDR2 ANQGSEA, per germline. The CDR3 nucleotides read TGCAGCGTTGAAGATATGGGGAGCGTTAACTATGGCTACACCTTC. Residues: CSVEDMGSVNYGYTF.

This clone was seen a single time. The chain combines TRBV2 with TRBJ1-5; 9 nucleotides agree with TRBD1. This CDR3 is 14 amino acids long. Germline CDR1 SNHLY, CDR2 FYNNEI. The trim removed 6 bases at V and 5 bases at J, leaving 5 bases unmatched. The CDR3 loop is CASSPGQGYQPQHF. CDR3 nucleotide sequence: TGTGCCAGCAGCCCGGGACAGGGTTATCAGCCCCAGCATTTT.

The CDR3 nucleotides read TGTGCCAGCAGCCCGAACAGGGCCGGGGAGCTGTTTTTT. Residues: CASSPNRAGELFF. This rearrangement joins TRBV3-1 (or the pseudogene TRBV3-2) to TRBJ2-2, with D possibly TRBD1 on 6 matching bases. The germline V gene has CDR1 LGHDT and CDR2 YNNKEL (reference sequence). CDR3 size: 13 residues. V gave up 4 bases and J gave up 6 bases, with 9 bases separating them.

The chain links TRBV5-8 to TRBJ2-7; TRBD1 matches at 8 bases. The germline V gene has CDR1 SGHTS and CDR2 YDEGEE. This CDR3 comprises 14 residues. V was pared by 3 bases and J by 4 bases, with 6 bases of the junction left unmatched. The CDR3, as DNA: TGTGCCAGCAGCTCGACAGGGGCAGCGTACGAGCAGTACTTC. The encoded protein is CASSSTGAAYEQYF.

V gene TRBV21-1 combines with J gene TRBJ1-4; the table's D gene call, TRBD1, was not cross checked with the DNA. TRBV21-1 is designated a pseudogene. The CDR3 contains 15 residues. The CDR3 coding sequence is TGTGCCAGCAGCAAATTATGGGCAGGGGCCGAAAAACTGTTTTTT. It is translated as CASSKLWAGAEKLFF.

The rearrangement links TRBV5-4 to TRBJ2-6; 9 bases are a match to TRBD1. Germline V gives CDR1 SGHNT, CDR2 YYREEE (reference sequence). The length of the CDR3 is 17 residues. V trimming: 4 bases; J trimming: 3 bases; junction bases outside the gene matches: 8. CDR3 sequence: CASSKGQGSNGANVLTF. Written as DNA, the CDR3 is TGTGCCAGCAGCAAGGGACAGGGATCGAATGGGGCCAACGTCCTGACTTTC.

The gene calls are TRBV6-4 and TRBJ2-6; no clear D. V was cut by 3 bases and J by 3 bases, with 6 bases left in between. The CDR3 sequence is 14 residues long. The V gene's germline CDR1 is MRHNA and CDR2 SNTAGT. The DNA of the CDR3 is TGTGCCAGCAGTGAGTCCTATGGGGCCAACGTCCTGACTTTC. Residues: CASSESYGANVLTF.

The rearrangement links TRBV27 to TRBJ2-1; tentative D call: TRBD2 (6 bases). Germline lookup yields CDR1 MNHEY and CDR2 SMNVEV (reference sequence). V shed 5 bases and J shed 6 bases, with 20 bases lying between them. The CDR3 is made up of 16 amino acids. DNA for the CDR3: TGTGCCAGCAGTAGCAGGTTGGGACTGACCAGCAATGAGCAGTTCTTC. Translated, it gives CASSSRLGLTSNEQFF.

This clone was found once. The DNA of the CDR3 is TGTGCCAGCAGCACTTCTAGCGGACTCACCGGGGAGCTGTTTTTT. Translated: CASSTSSGLTGELFF. V and J are TRBV21-1 and TRBJ2-2; TRBD2, the table's D call, lacks a check against the DNA. TRBV21-1 counts as a pseudogene. The CDR3 sequence is 15 residues long.

This clone was seen once. This chain connects TRBV18 to TRBJ2-3; possibly TRBD2 for D (5 bases). V lost 6 bases to trimming and J lost 3 bases, with 25 bases between them. Germline CDR1 reads KGHSH; CDR2 reads LQKENI. CDR3 length equals 18 residues. The CDR3 sequence: CASSPSRAIPVGTDTQYF. DNA for the CDR3: TGTGCCAGCTCCCCTTCGCGGGCAATCCCCGTTGGTACAGATACGCAGTATTTT.

The CDR3 DNA follows: TGTGCCAGCAGCCAAGATCCCGGTACCTCCGGGACTCCTGTAAGGGATACGCAGTATTTT. Its translation is CASSQDPGTSGTPVRDTQYF. The chain uses TRBV4-2 and TRBJ2-3, with a weak D call TRBD2 (6 bases). Germline CDR1 reads LGHNA; CDR2 reads YNFKEQ. Trimming pared 0 bases from V and 6 bases from J, leaving 28 bases between. The CDR3 runs 20 residues.

V and J are TRBV7-8 and TRBJ2-7; D possibly corresponds to TRBD2 (5 bases). Germline loops: CDR1 SGHVS, CDR2 FQNEAQ. V shed 5 bases and J shed 2 bases, with 10 bases lying between them. This CDR3 is 13 amino acids long. The CDR3 is CASSQAGTYEQYF. In DNA, the CDR3 is TGTGCCAGCAGCCAAGCCGGGACCTACGAGCAGTACTTC.

J is TRBJ2-5 and V is TRBV4-1, with 7 positions matching TRBD2. CDR3 length equals 14 residues. Unmatched junction bases numbered 5, after V lost 2 bases and J lost 5 bases. Germline CDR1 and CDR2: MGHRA and YSYEKL. The CDR3 DNA reads TGCGCCAGCAGCCAACCGGGCGGGAGTGAGACCCAGTACTTC. This codes for CASSQPGGSETQYF.

The chain has TRBV15 and TRBJ2-6; 7 bases map to TRBD2. The trim removed 5 bases at V and 4 bases at J, leaving 5 bases unmatched. This CDR3 spans 15 amino acids. The germline gives CDR1 LNHNV, CDR2 YYDKDF (reference sequence). CDR3 bases: TGTGCCACCAGCGTGGCGGGAGCCGGGGCCAACGTCCTGACTTTC. Its protein is CATSVAGAGANVLTF. Supplemented by reference TRBV15 and TRBJ2-6, the full variable domain reads DAMVIQNPRYQVTQFGKPVTLSCSQTLNHNVMYWYQQKSSQAPKLLFHYYDKDFNNEADTPDNFQSRRPNTSFCFLDIRSPGLGDTAMYLCATSVAGAGANVLTFGAGSRLTVL.

The V and J genes are TRBV27 and TRBJ2-3; 11 bases are a match to TRBD1. The V and J ends lost 1 base and 1 base, in that order; junction bases with no gene match: 1. The CDR3 extends over 16 amino acids. CDR1 and CDR2 from the germline V gene are MNHEY and SMNVEV (reference sequence). CDR3 coding DNA: TGTGCCAGCAGTTTATTGGGACAGGGGGGCACAGATACGCAGTATTTT. Its protein is CASSLLGQGGTDTQYF.

As regards this clone: Other nucleotide sequences in the sample specify the same CDR3. The chain employs TRBV6-5 and TRBJ2-7; the match to TRBD1 covers 8 bases. The length of the CDR3 is 14 residues. Per the germline V gene, CDR1 is MNHEY and CDR2 is SVGAGI. The junction had 4 bases not matched to a gene; V was cut back by 5 bases and J by 1 base. CDR3 residues: CASSTRQGSYEQYF. The CDR3 DNA reads TGTGCCAGCAGTACACGACAGGGGTCCTACGAGCAGTACTTC.

V usage is TRBV4-3 and J usage is TRBJ1-1; no clear D. V was pared by 0 bases and J by 3 bases, with 14 bases between. The germline V gene has CDR1 LGHNA and CDR2 YSLEER. The CDR3 has 16 residues. The CDR3 region is CASSQELTAEYTEAFF. The DNA of the CDR3 is TGCGCCAGCAGCCAAGAGTTGACGGCGGAATACACTGAAGCTTTCTTT.

CDR3 sequence reads: CASTPQGPYEQYF. The CDR3 nucleotides read TGTGCCAGCACCCCACAGGGTCCCTACGAGCAGTACTTC. The chain employs TRBV25-1 and TRBJ2-7; perhaps TRBD1 as D (6 bases). The CDR3 is made up of 13 amino acids. The V end was cut by 7 bases, the J end by 2 bases, with 12 bases between. Germline CDR1 is MGHDK and CDR2 is SYGVNS.

The rearrangement joins TRBV19 to TRBJ1-5, with a weak D call TRBD1 (5 bases). CDR1 LNHDA and CDR2 SQIVND come from the germline V gene (reference sequence). Trimming took off 6 bases at V and 0 bases at J, with 12 bases between the two ends. The CDR3 is 15 amino acids. As DNA, the CDR3 is TGTGCCAGTAGGGATTGGGGGGATAGCAATCAGCCCCAGCATTTT. Translating gives CASRDWGDSNQPQHF.